Below, one T cell receptor (beta chain) is given with its context. The sample originates from a study of shared clonotypes between healthy human individuals. TCRdb's table, derived via immunoSEQ multiplex PCR, lists solely in-frame clones and lacks some. The sample carries a few million clones, 80% to 95% recorded once. Germline CDR1 MNHNS, CDR2 SASEGT. This CDR3 has 14 amino acids. CD8 cells regarded as naive lacked CD45RO, were positively chosen for CCR7, and omitted terminally differentiated effector memory CD45RA+ cells. The sequence was collected from a young man in good health. Some clones in this sample may be carry-over from other donors' samples. The rearrangement joins TRBV6-1 to TRBJ2-5; no definite D call. TRBJ2-7 explains the end of the DNA better; the J call may be wrong. Sequenced sample: naive CD8+ T cells from PBMCs. This chain's CDR3 is CATATWQNTYEQYF. CDR3 sequence (DNA): TGTGCCACAGCCACATGGCAGAATACCTACGAGCAGTACTTC.